Below, one TCR beta chain is given with its context. What it binds is not known. This sample is part of a study of Ad26.COV2.S vaccination and SARS-CoV-2 variants. Study observations and caveats: An underestimation of total T cell responses may have resulted from the TCR breadth and depth analyses.

The treatment here: around 19 received Ad26.COV2.S at low or high dose, single or two shots; about 5 received placebo; per-sample allocation not given. Following the first vaccine or placebo injection, samples were taken on day 63. The donor's status was that of an adult aged 18-55 years in Boston. V was clipped by 3 bases and J by 9 bases, with 11 bases between them. The CDR3 spans 13 residues. CDR1 MNHEY and CDR2 SMNVEV come from the germline V gene (reference sequence). The repertoire was sequenced with immunoSEQ multiplex PCR; TCRdb's copy has only in-frame clones and lacks some. The sample carries approximately 300,000 clones, around four fifths recorded once.

The source material was peripheral blood, sampled in a trial of Ad26.COV2.S vaccine versus placebo. The receptor comes from a person aged 18-65 years who received the Ad26.COV2.S COVID-19 vaccine or a placebo. The V call is TRBV27, the J call TRBJ2-2; D may be TRBD1 (6 bases). CDR3 DNA: TGTGCCAGCAGTTTTTACAGGGAGAGGGAGCTGTTTTTT. Translated: CASSFYRERELFF.